This record looks at one TCR beta chain sequence and its context. Its antigen is still unknown. No quality values exist for individual bases; no much larger clone is one base distant. Library preparation was by the immunoSEQ multiplex PCR assay. A mixture of 60 forward primers for TCR Vbeta segments and 13 reverse primers for TCR Jbeta segments was used in the multiplex PCR. A multiplex PCR assay on genomic DNA amplified the CDR3 region of rearranged TCR beta genes. On the Illumina HiSeq System, the amplified TCR beta libraries were sequenced as 87-base-pair reads. In the source study's methods: A later analysis tallied around 80 million unique TCR beta chains across the 550 to 850 repertoires, and about 10 million of those chains were shared by two or more donors. A nearest-neighbor algorithm error-corrected the raw reads and collapsed the reads into unique sequences, merging closely related sequences to remove PCR and sequencing errors. CDR3 sequences were aligned to IMGT reference sequences to assign V, D and J gene segments. For a sequence to be retained, a match of at least six nucleotides was required to both a V gene segment and a J gene segment. Rearrangements were classified as productive when the CDR3 lacked stop codons and remained in frame with V and J, and all other rearrangements were classified as non-productive. CDR3 was defined by IMGT convention, running from the second conserved V-encoded cysteine to the conserved J-encoded phenylalanine. The earlier analysis of about 620 of the donors excluded sequences that lacked an unambiguous match to a single V gene segment. An earlier analysis of 587 of the donors called V segments functional above 56.7% productive rearrangements and segregating when the between-donor standard deviation exceeded 5%. A statistical classification framework was built to diagnose cytomegalovirus status from the catalog of TCR beta chain sequences. A later analysis assigned V and J genes by comparing TCR nucleotide sequences with IMGT/GENE-DB human TR gene sequences. The TCRdist pipeline was used in a later analysis to assign CDR3 sequences and most-parsimonious VDJ recombination scenarios. A later analysis defined each TCR beta chain by its CDR3 amino acid sequence plus V-gene family, and excluded reads lacking a unique V-gene family. In a later analysis, approximately 590 highly shared, low-generation-probability nucleotide sequences were removed to address suspected cross-contamination and a sequencing artifact. In a later analysis, a clonal expansion index was calculated for each public chain from normalized within-repertoire ranks of inferred template counts. Generation probabilities in a later analysis came from a VDJ recombination model fitted to out-of-frame rearrangements, and those results were checked against IGoR. Hypergeometric tests were used in a later analysis to score TCR-TCR, TCR-HLA and TCR-CMV co-occurrence, with a repertoire-size bias correction applied to the TCR pairs. A later analysis estimated false discovery rates by permuting HLA or CMV assignments 20 times. In a later analysis, co-occurring TCRs were grouped using DBSCAN, and TCRdist sequence similarity was added for clustering within HLA-allele-positive subsets. Repertoires with fewer than 30,000 or more than 120,000 public chains, plus five repertoires with anomalous nucleotide sharing, were excluded from co-occurrence clustering. The immuneACCESS repertoire file appears here via TCRdb, limited to in-frame rearrangements. These files lack a portion of the clones; in checked studies, under half of the deficit traces to unresolved V genes, and the cause of the others is not known. The V and J calls and clone size are taken from that table; D and trimming were inferred from the DNA. This sample lists about 160,000 clones; 65% to 80% were detected once. The top ten clones comprise almost 3% of the sample.

The cohort comprised some 700 healthy bone marrow donors. At the time of sampling, all cohort members were nominally healthy, though unrecorded immune exposures were likely present. The donor tested CMV seropositive, placing the donor among the roughly 300 seropositive members of the cohort. A peripheral blood sample was provided by each donor, and peripheral blood mononuclear cells were used for TCR beta sequencing. Genomic DNA extraction from the blood cell samples was performed with the Qiagen DNeasy Blood Extraction Kit. These data belong to a study of cytomegalovirus exposure and HLA in healthy donors (dated by TCRdb to the late 2010s). About the full investigation: An earlier analysis of roughly 500 of the donors reported 250 to 300 Gb of sequence data and some 100 million unique TCR beta sequences from about 200 million T cells. The study used immunosequencing to profile the T cell repertoires of approximately 650 subjects and linked those repertoires to cytomegalovirus serostatus. Donor age, sex, ethnicity and CMV serostatus were collected together with the repertoire data. The study combined high-throughput TCR immunosequencing, statistical association of individual TCRs with disease status, and machine learning to predict cytomegalovirus infection status. Every discovery cohort repertoire had been produced on one sequencing platform. Among some 400 genotyped donors of the cohort, an average of approximately 240,000 unique TCR beta nucleotide sequences were sequenced per donor, around 18% of them non-productive. Of the roughly 390 genotyped donors, 75% to 85% were placed in the genetic ancestry cluster associated with self-reported Caucasian donors. A later analysis re-analyzed previously published TCR beta repertoires from several hundred donors and added high-resolution HLA genotyping to study TCR occurrence patterns. The aim of the study was to test whether cataloging public T cell receptors could identify signatures of past pathogen exposure. Approximately 310 gigabases of sequencing data and 78 million or so unique TCR sequences were included in an early release covering several hundred HLA-typed donors. In an earlier analysis of 500 to 650 of the donors, high-throughput TCR beta sequencing was used to judge whether each TCR beta V gene segment behaved as functional or pseudogenic. In a later genetic analysis, genome-wide SNP genotypes for about 55% of the roughly 670 donors were used, and that subset was treated as a discovery cohort. Class I and class II HLA loci were covered by the typing at four-digit resolution. Roughly five DR-DQ haplotypes were handled as single units for association and clustering, since linkage in the cohort was strong. In the later analysis, no new phenotypic data were used to find candidate immune exposures; instead, reliance was placed on TCR beta sequences and their occurrence across donors. The number of donors typed differed by locus, with roughly 629-640 for A, B, C, DRB1 and DQB1, roughly 520 for DQA1, 600 to 610 for DPA1, and some 440 for DPB1. Besides the first cohort of about 730 subjects, a separate validation cohort made up of about 120 different subjects was used.

V trim: 4 bases; J trim: 3 bases; unmatched bases: 10. Measured from the cysteine to the phenylalanine, the CDR3 is 16 residues long. Only the CDR3 DNA is retained, 48 bases long and in frame from the first base. CDR1 and CDR2 (SGHAT, FQNNGV) derive from the germline V gene. What the study reported, not specific to this receptor: According to a later analysis, parvovirus B19, influenza, CMV and Epstein-Barr virus appeared linked to several top co-occurrence clusters. The classifier was reported to diagnose cytomegalovirus status with high specificity and sensitivity in both the original and validation cohorts. The presence/absence analyses assumed that sequencing depth was roughly uniform across donors, and that assumption may not be true. In an earlier analysis of around 600 of the donors, most TCR beta V segments were observed in productive rearrangements about 87% or about 30% of the time, broadly matching IMGT annotations. V-gene and J-gene trimming of TCR beta chains was associated with a missense DCLRE1C variant in a later genetic analysis, and the association was replicated in an independent cohort. Three of the identified cytomegalovirus-associated TCR beta chains were confirmed in vitro to be specific for cytomegalovirus antigens. Linkage disequilibrium might explain the correlated functional status among segregating V segments, but an unknown experimental factor could not be excluded. A group of highly shared sequence variants was considered likely to be a technical artifact of the sequencing pipeline. Most CMV-associated TCR beta chains appeared to be HLA-restricted in a later analysis, and the HLA associations seemed to be driven largely by CMV exposure. While some public TCRs were present in many individuals, most TCR sequences turned up only very rarely across donors. Compared with the roughly 700-donor mean, donors in an Asian-associated ancestry cluster had fewer N-insertions in productive TCRs, according to a later genetic analysis. A further reported finding was that TCR beta sequences accurately predicted the HLA-A and HLA-B alleles for most subjects in the first cohort. Specific HLA alleles were associated with 18,000 or so TCR beta sequences at a false discovery rate of 0.05 in a later analysis. Because counts were too low, 15 to 20 rarely observed V segments, including chromosome 9 orphons, were excluded from the earlier analysis of fewer than 650 of the donors. The authors suggested that the approach could potentially be extended to other disease states and immunological phenotypes. The study listed approximately 160 TCR beta chains as associated with cytomegalovirus. For the cohort, immune exposure information was limited to CMV serostatus. Only TCR beta chains were sequenced in this cohort, and the absence of alpha or paired-chain data limited detectable features. A later analysis found that HLA-associated TCR beta chains were more clonally expanded and had lower generation probabilities than equally common non-associated chains. A later analysis found that TCR association rates varied across HLA loci, with DRB1 alleles showing the most associated TCRs and HLA-C alleles the fewest. Some IMGT-functional V segments, including TRBV6-2 and TRBV6-3, could not be told apart with the 87-base-pair reads, so those segments were excluded. Because some donors lacked HLA typing at each locus, the association tests relied only on the typed subset. Strong co-occurrence of HLA alleles, especially DR and DQ, made assigning TCR associations to individual alleles difficult.

The sequencing sample was made of PBMCs. The receptor chain draws on TRBV11-2 and TRBJ2-7; 9 bases in the middle match TRBD2. This TCR was recovered from a woman aged 45-65 years in good health and CMV-seropositive. In nucleotide form, the sequence is TGTGCCAGCAGCTGGGGGGGGGCTAGCGGGGTCTACGAGCAGTACTTC. Its amino acids are CASSWGGASGVYEQYF.